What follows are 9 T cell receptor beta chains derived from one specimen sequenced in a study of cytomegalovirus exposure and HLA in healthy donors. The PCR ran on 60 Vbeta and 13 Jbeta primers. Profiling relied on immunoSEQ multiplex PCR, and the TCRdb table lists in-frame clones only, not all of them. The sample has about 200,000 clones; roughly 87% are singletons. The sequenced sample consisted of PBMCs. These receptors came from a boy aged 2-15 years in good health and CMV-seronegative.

CDR3 region: CASSFSGTDNSPLHF. DNA of the CDR3: TGCGCCAGCAGCTTCTCCGGGACAGACAATTCACCCCTCCACTTT. The chain employs TRBV5-1 and TRBJ1-6; 7 nucleotides align to TRBD1. V trimming: 2 bases; J trimming: 7 bases; junction bases outside the gene matches: 6. The CDR3 length is 15 residues. Germline loops: CDR1 SGHRS, CDR2 YFSETQ.

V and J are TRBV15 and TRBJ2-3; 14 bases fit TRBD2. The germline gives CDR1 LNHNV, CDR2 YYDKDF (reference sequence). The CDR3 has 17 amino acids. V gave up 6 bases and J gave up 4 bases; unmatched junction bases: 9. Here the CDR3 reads CATRTSGRAGTADTQYF. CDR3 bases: TGTGCCACCAGGACTAGCGGGAGGGCCGGCACCGCAGATACGCAGTATTTT.

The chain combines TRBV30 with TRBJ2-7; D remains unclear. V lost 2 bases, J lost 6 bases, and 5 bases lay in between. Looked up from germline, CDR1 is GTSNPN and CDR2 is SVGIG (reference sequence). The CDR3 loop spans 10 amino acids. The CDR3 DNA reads TGTGCCTGGAGTTCCGGCGAGCAGTACTTC. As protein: CAWSSGEQYF.

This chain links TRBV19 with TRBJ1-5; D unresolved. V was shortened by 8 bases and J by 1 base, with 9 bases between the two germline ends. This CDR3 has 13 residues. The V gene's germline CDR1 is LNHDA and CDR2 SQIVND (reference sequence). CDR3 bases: TGTGCCAGTCAGAGAGGGAGCAATCAGCCCCAGCATTTT. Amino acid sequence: CASQRGSNQPQHF.

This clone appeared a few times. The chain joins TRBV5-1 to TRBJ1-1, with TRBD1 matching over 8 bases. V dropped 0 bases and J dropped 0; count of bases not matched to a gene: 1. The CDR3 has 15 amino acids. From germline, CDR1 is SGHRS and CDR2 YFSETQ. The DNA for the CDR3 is TGCGCCAGCAGCTTGGGACAGGGGTTGAACACTGAAGCTTTCTTT. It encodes CASSLGQGLNTEAFF. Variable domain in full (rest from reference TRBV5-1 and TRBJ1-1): KAGVTQTPRYLIKTRGQQVTLSCSPISGHRSVSWYQQTPGQGLQFLFEYFSETQRNKGNFPGRFSGRQFSNSRSEMNVSTLELGDSALYLCASSLGQGLNTEAFFGQGTRLTVV.

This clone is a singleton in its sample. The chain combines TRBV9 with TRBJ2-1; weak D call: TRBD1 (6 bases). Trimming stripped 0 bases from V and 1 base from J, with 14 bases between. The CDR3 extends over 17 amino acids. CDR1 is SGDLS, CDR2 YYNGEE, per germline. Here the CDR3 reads CASSVGMGQGSYNEQFF. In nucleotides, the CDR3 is TGTGCCAGCAGCGTAGGAATGGGCCAGGGGTCCTACAATGAGCAGTTCTTC.

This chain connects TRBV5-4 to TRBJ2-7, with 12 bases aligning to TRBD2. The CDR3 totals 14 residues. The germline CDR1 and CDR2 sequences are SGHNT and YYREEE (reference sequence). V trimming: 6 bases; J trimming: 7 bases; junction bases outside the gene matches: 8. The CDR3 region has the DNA TGTGCCAGCACCTCTAGCGGGGGGGCGCGAGAGCAGTACTTC. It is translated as CASTSSGGAREQYF. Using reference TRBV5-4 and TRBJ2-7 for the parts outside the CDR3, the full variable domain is ETGVTQSPTHLIKTRGQQVTLRCSSQSGHNTVSWYQQALGQGPQFIFQYYREEENGRGNFPPRFSGLQFPNYSSELNVNALELDDSALYLCASTSSGGAREQYFGPGTRLTVT.

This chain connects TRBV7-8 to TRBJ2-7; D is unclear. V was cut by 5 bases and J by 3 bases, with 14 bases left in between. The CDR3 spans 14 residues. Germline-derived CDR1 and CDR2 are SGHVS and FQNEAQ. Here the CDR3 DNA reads TGTGCCAGCAGCCCAGTACGTGGCATCTACGAGCAGTACTTC. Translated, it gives CASSPVRGIYEQYF.

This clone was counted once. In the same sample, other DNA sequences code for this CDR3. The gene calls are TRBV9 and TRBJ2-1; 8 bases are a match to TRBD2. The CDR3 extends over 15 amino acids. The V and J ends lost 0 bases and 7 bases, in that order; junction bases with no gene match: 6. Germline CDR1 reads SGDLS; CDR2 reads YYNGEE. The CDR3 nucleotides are TGTGCCAGCAGCGTAGCGGGGGGGCCTCGTAATGAGCAGTTCTTC. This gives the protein CASSVAGGPRNEQFF.